Listed below are T cell receptor beta chains from one sample, sequenced in a study of blood T cell repertoires in COVID-19. Sequencing used immunoSEQ multiplex PCR; TCRdb keeps in-frame clones, though not all of them. The table records 150,000 to 200,000 clones, 70% to 80% of them present only once. Sequenced material: PBMCs or T cells enriched from blood (not recorded which). The source of these receptors is a man aged 55 to 70 who had been exposed to COVID-19. The CDR3 runs from the conserved cysteine through the conserved F or W. A D gene is named only where the DNA matches it firmly. Size values are once, few and many counts, or a class for expanded clones, and some rows have none.

V gene	D gene	clone size	J gene	CDR3 protein	CDR3 DNA
TRBV5-1	TRBD1	.	TRBJ2-7	CASSLSAGTGSYEQYF	TGCGCCAGCAGCTTGTCCGCCGGGACAGGGTCCTACGAGCAGTACTTC
TRBV7-2	.	.	TRBJ1-2	CASSLGGGVNYGYTF	TGTGCCAGCAGCTTAGGAGGGGGGGTGAACTATGGCTACACCTTC
TRBV28	.	.	TRBJ2-5	CASSPWTERQETQYF	TGTGCCAGCAGTCCATGGACAGAAAGGCAAGAGACCCAGTACTTC
TRBV7-9	.	.	TRBJ1-1	CASTLGGESDIF	TGTGCCAGCACCTTAGGGGGGGAAAGTGATATCTTT
TRBV2	.	.	TRBJ1-1	CARGRGRNTEAFF	TGTGCCAGGGGGAGGGGAAGGAACACTGAAGCTTTCTTT
TRBV7-2	TRBD2	.	TRBJ2-2	CASSSGSGTLSDTGELFF	TGTGCCAGCAGCTCCGGGAGCGGGACCCTATCGGACACCGGGGAGCTGTTTTTT
TRBV7-9	.	.	TRBJ1-4	CASSSLPNEKLFF	TGTGCCAGCAGCTCCCTCCCTAATGAAAAACTGTTTTTT
TRBV7-9	TRBD2	once	TRBJ2-4	CASSITGTRDKQAQYF	TGTGCCAGCAGCATTACCGGGACTAGAGACAAACAGGCTCAGTACTTC
TRBV28	TRBD2	.	TRBJ2-7	CASSLVAGGRAYEQYF	TGTGCCAGCAGTTTGGTAGCTGGCGGGAGGGCCTACGAGCAGTACTTC
TRBV7-2	TRBD1	.	TRBJ2-6	CASSWDSGPGANVLTF	TGTGCCAGCAGCTGGGACAGCGGTCCTGGGGCCAACGTCCTGACTTTC
TRBV19	TRBD1	few	TRBJ2-7	CASSRGSGQGSYEQYF	TGTGCCAGTAGTAGAGGATCGGGACAGGGGTCCTACGAGCAGTACTTC
TRBV2	.	once	TRBJ2-7	CASSESPPPGEQYF	TGTGCCAGCAGTGAGTCCCCACCCCCGGGCGAGCAGTACTTC
TRBV5-8	.	.	TRBJ1-2	CASIYQVSGYTF	TGTGCCAGCATCTATCAGGTTTCCGGCTACACCTTC
TRBV13	.	.	TRBJ2-5	CASSPSRETQYF	TGTGCCAGCAGCCCGTCCCGGGAGACCCAGTACTTC
TRBV25-1	TRBD1	.	TRBJ1-1	CASRWDRGAFF	TGTGCCAGCAGGTGGGACAGAGGAGCTTTCTTT
TRBV19	.	.	TRBJ1-2	CASSIGGRGHPNYGYTF	TGTGCCAGTAGTATAGGGGGCAGGGGACATCCTAACTATGGCTACACCTTC
TRBV5-1	TRBD2	few	TRBJ2-3	CASSLIAGGDTQYF	TGCGCCAGCAGCTTGATAGCGGGGGGAGATACGCAGTATTTT
TRBV19	.	few	TRBJ1-5	CAINQGGNQPQHF	TGTGCCATTAATCAAGGAGGGAATCAGCCCCAGCATTTT
TRBV18	.	few	TRBJ1-3	CASSRRIEISGNTIYF	TGTGCCAGCTCACGGAGAATAGAAATTTCTGGAAACACCATATATTTT
TRBV19	TRBD1	.	TRBJ1-2	CASSRSRDRGPGYTF	TGTGCCAGTAGTAGGAGTCGAGACAGGGGGCCTGGCTACACCTTC
TRBV27	.	few	TRBJ2-1	CASRRLNEQFF	TGTGCCAGCAGGCGGTTGAATGAGCAGTTCTTC
TRBV27	TRBD1	.	TRBJ2-6	CASSSGTGGLSGANVLTF	TGTGCCAGCAGTTCAGGGACAGGGGGCCTCTCTGGGGCCAACGTCCTGACTTTC
TRBV27	TRBD1	.	TRBJ1-5	CASSSKTGGYQPQHF	TGTGCCAGCAGTTCAAAAACAGGGGGTTATCAGCCCCAGCATTTT
TRBV7-2	TRBD1	.	TRBJ2-2	CASSPEGQGANTGELFF	TGTGCCAGCAGCCCCGAGGGTCAGGGGGCGAACACCGGGGAGCTGTTTTTT
TRBV7-8	.	once	TRBJ1-1	CASSHARNTEAFF	TGTGCCAGCAGTCACGCGCGGAACACTGAAGCTTTCTTT
TRBV5-5	TRBD2	.	TRBJ2-7	CASSFSPVPGLAGAYEQYF	TGTGCCAGCAGCTTTTCCCCAGTACCGGGACTAGCGGGAGCCTACGAGCAGTACTTC
TRBV7-8	TRBD1	.	TRBJ2-7	CASSMTGADYEQYF	TGTGCCAGCAGCATGACAGGGGCGGACTACGAGCAGTACTTC
TRBV7-2	TRBD1	.	TRBJ2-7	CASSLLGQNSYEQYF	TGTGCCAGCAGCCTTCTGGGACAGAACTCCTACGAGCAGTACTTC
TRBV4-2	.	.	TRBJ2-5	CASSQDTSTQTQYF	TGTGCCAGCAGCCAAGACACTAGTACACAGACCCAGTACTTC
TRBV30	TRBD2	.	TRBJ2-5	CAWTIAGQETQYF	TGTGCCTGGACCATAGCGGGACAAGAGACCCAGTACTTC
TRBV19	.	.	TRBJ1-1	CASSPRQSNTEAFF	TGTGCCAGTAGTCCAAGACAGAGTAACACTGAAGCTTTCTTT
TRBV6-2/TRBV6-3	.	.	TRBJ2-1	CASTPLWEFNNEQFF	TGTGCCAGCACCCCCCTGTGGGAGTTCAACAATGAGCAGTTCTTC
TRBV5-6	.	.	TRBJ2-7	CASSLVGSSGQYF	TGTGCCAGCAGCTTGGTGGGCAGCAGTGGGCAGTACTTC
TRBV7-2	.	.	TRBJ2-7	CASSLASSGSYEQYF	TGTGCCAGCAGCTTAGCTTCGTCAGGGTCGTACGAGCAGTACTTC
TRBV3-1/TRBV3-2	TRBD1	.	TRBJ1-2	CASSESGQGANYGYTF	TGTGCCAGCAGCGAGAGCGGGCAGGGGGCTAACTATGGCTACACCTTC
TRBV9	.	.	TRBJ2-1	CASSVDHEEQFF	TGTGCCAGCAGCGTAGACCACGAGGAGCAGTTCTTC
TRBV9	TRBD1	.	TRBJ2-7	CASSVAVQGEREQYF	TGTGCCAGCAGCGTAGCGGTCCAGGGGGAGAGAGAGCAGTACTTC
TRBV19	TRBD1	.	TRBJ1-2	CASSRQGASGYTF	TGTGCCAGTAGCCGACAGGGGGCCAGTGGCTACACCTTC
TRBV9	.	.	TRBJ1-5	CASSVGQGNQPQHF	TGTGCCAGCAGCGTAGGCCAGGGCAATCAGCCCCAGCATTTT
TRBV25-1	.	once	TRBJ2-7	CASSRGSLSYEQYF	TGTGCCAGCAGTCGCGGGTCCCTTTCCTACGAGCAGTACTTC
TRBV7-2	TRBD1	.	TRBJ2-2	CASSLVQGVNTGELFF	TGTGCCAGCAGCTTAGTCCAGGGGGTGAACACCGGGGAGCTGTTTTTT
TRBV27	TRBD1	.	TRBJ1-1	CASRAGQGWTEAFF	TGTGCCAGCAGGGCAGGACAGGGGTGGACTGAAGCTTTCTTT
TRBV5-4	.	few	TRBJ2-2	CASSSGQPPLDTGELFF	TGTGCCAGCAGCTCCGGACAGCCCCCGTTAGACACCGGGGAGCTGTTTTTT
TRBV11-2	TRBD2	.	TRBJ2-5	CASSLVGSGETQYF	TGTGCCAGCAGCTTAGTTGGTAGCGGGGAGACCCAGTACTTC
TRBV4-1	TRBD1	.	TRBJ1-1	CASSQESTGLNTEAFF	TGCGCCAGCAGCCAAGAATCGACAGGGTTGAACACTGAAGCTTTCTTT
TRBV27	TRBD2	.	TRBJ2-7	CASSFPSGRLHEQYF	TGTGCCAGCAGTTTCCCTAGCGGGAGGCTGCACGAGCAGTACTTC
TRBV6-5	.	.	TRBJ2-3	CASSYSASVSTDTQYF	TGTGCCAGCAGTTACTCGGCTAGCGTAAGCACAGATACGCAGTATTTT
TRBV9	.	.	TRBJ1-1	CASSLLDIRTEAFF	TGTGCCAGCAGCCTCCTGGACATTCGCACTGAAGCTTTCTTT
TRBV5-1	TRBD1	.	TRBJ1-2	CASSLAGTDGYTF	TGCGCCAGCAGCTTGGCCGGGACAGATGGCTACACCTTC
TRBV6-5	.	once	TRBJ1-2	CASSQGPEPYGYTF	TGTGCCAGCAGTCAGGGGCCCGAACCCTATGGCTACACCTTC
TRBV7-2	TRBD1	.	TRBJ2-2	CASAGGGGTGELFF	TGTGCCAGCGCAGGGGGCGGCGGCACCGGGGAGCTGTTTTTT
TRBV28	TRBD2	.	TRBJ2-5	CASSGSGSIQETQYF	TGTGCCAGCAGTGGGAGCGGGAGCATTCAAGAGACCCAGTACTTC
TRBV5-1	.	.	TRBJ1-1	CASSLRQDNTEAFF	TGCGCCAGCAGCTTGCGACAGGATAACACTGAAGCTTTCTTT
TRBV7-3	TRBD2	.	TRBJ2-7	CASSSGTSGPATYEQYF	TGTGCCAGCAGCTCCGGGACTAGCGGACCAGCCACCTACGAGCAGTACTTC
TRBV29-1	TRBD1	.	TRBJ1-1	CSVEVTGVGDTEAFF	TGCAGCGTTGAGGTGACAGGGGTTGGGGACACTGAAGCTTTCTTT
TRBV27	TRBD1	few	TRBJ2-7	CASSSDQGDEQYF	TGTGCCAGCAGTTCAGACCAGGGGGACGAGCAGTACTTC
TRBV14	.	few	TRBJ2-2	CASSLLRSQWTGELFF	TGTGCCAGCAGCCTCCTACGGTCCCAATGGACCGGGGAGCTGTTTTTT